The present T cell receptor beta chain was sequenced within a study of blood T cells in healthy people across ages. CDR3 size: 13 residues. Between the trimmed V and J ends, which lost 5 bases and 14 bases, there was a span of 19 bases. From germline, CDR1 is LGHNA and CDR2 YNFKEQ. This clonotype was observed a few times. Sample-barcoded 5' priming and a J-beta primer mix drove a second PCR of 7 to 11 cycles. A single record per CDR3 protein comes from TCRdb applying MiXCR to the 5' RACE reads. The sample holds around 600,000 distinct CDR3 sequences, roughly 43% seen once. The material sequenced was blood. The TCR sequence derives from an older man in good health. V usage is TRBV4-2 and J usage is TRBJ2-1; D is perhaps TRBD1 or TRBD2 (5 bases each). The CDR3 DNA reads TGTGCCAGCAGCTTCACCGGGACCCCAGGGAAGTTCTTC. It specifies CASSFTGTPGKFF.